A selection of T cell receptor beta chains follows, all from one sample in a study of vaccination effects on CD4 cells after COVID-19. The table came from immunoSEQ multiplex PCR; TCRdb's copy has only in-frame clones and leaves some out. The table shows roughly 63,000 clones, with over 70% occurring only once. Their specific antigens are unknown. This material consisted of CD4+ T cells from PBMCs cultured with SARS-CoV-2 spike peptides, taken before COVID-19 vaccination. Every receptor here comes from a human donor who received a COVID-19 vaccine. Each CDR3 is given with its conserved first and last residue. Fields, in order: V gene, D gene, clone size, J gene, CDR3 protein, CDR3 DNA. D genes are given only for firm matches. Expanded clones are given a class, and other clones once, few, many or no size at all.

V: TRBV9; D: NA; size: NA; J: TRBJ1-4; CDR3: CASSVGGRGTNEKLFF; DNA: TGTGCCAGCAGCGTAGGGGGACGGGGGACTAATGAAAAACTGTTTTTT
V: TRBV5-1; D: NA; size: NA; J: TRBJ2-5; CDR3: CASSSPGLGETQYF; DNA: TGCGCCAGCAGCTCCCCCGGGTTGGGGGAGACCCAGTACTTC
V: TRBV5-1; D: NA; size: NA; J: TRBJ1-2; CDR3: CASSLVAGAYGYTF; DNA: TGCGCCAGCAGCTTGGTCGCAGGGGCCTATGGCTACACCTTC
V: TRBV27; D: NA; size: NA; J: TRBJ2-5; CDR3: CASSWRGGRETQYF; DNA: TGTGCCAGCAGTTGGAGGGGGGGCCGCGAGACCCAGTACTTC
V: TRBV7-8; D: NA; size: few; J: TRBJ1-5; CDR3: CASSPLIYSGTLKGQPQHF; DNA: TGTGCCAGCAGCCCACTCATTTACTCCGGGACATTAAAGGGTCAGCCCCAGCATTTT
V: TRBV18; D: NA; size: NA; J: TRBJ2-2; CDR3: CASSPQNGGTGELFF; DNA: TGTGCCAGCTCACCACAAAATGGGGGGACCGGGGAGCTGTTTTTT
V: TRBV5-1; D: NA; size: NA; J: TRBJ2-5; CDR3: CASSLGGTETQYF; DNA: TGCGCCAGCAGCTTGGGCGGTACGGAGACCCAGTACTTC
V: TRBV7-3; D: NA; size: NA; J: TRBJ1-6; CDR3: CASSPFINSPLHF; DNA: TGTGCCAGCAGCCCTTTTATAAATTCACCCCTCCACTTT
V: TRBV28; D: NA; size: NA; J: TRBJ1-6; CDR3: CASSLNPKGQSPLHF; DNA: TGTGCCAGCAGTTTAAACCCCAAGGGACAATCACCCCTCCACTTT
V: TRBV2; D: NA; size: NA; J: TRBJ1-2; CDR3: CASSEAQSTYGYTF; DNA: TGTGCCAGCAGTGAAGCCCAAAGCACCTATGGCTACACCTTC
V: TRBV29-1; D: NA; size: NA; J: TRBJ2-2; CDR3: CSFRQNYIGELFF; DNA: TGCAGCTTCCGGCAGAATTACATCGGGGAGCTGTTTTTT
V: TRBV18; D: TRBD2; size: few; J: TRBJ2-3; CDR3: CASSPVLAVTDTQYF; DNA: TGTGCCAGCTCACCGGTACTAGCGGTAACAGATACGCAGTATTTT
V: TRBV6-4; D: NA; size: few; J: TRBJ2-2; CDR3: CASGIGELFF; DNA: TGTGCCAGCGGTATCGGGGAGCTGTTTTTT
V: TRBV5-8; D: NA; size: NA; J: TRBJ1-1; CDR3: CASSLGPGQLRAFF; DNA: TGTGCCAGCAGCTTGGGCCCCGGCCAACTAAGGGCTTTCTTT
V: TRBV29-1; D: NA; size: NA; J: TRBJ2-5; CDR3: CSVEDRPVETQYF; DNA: TGCAGCGTTGAAGACAGACCTGTAGAGACCCAGTACTTC
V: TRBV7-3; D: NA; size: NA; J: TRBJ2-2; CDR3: CASSFGGASTGELFF; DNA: TGTGCCAGCAGCTTTGGGGGGGCAAGCACCGGGGAGCTGTTTTTT
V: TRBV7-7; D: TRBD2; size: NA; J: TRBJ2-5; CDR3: CASSPTSGGLYF; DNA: TGTGCCAGCAGCCCGACTAGCGGGGGACTGTACTTC
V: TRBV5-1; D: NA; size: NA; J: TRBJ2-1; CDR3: CASSHRENEQFF; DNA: TGCGCCAGTTCACACAGGGAGAATGAGCAGTTCTTC
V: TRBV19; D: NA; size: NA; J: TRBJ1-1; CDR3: CASSTRLGGGMNTEAFF; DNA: TGTGCCAGTAGTACTCGCTTAGGTGGGGGCATGAACACTGAAGCTTTCTTT
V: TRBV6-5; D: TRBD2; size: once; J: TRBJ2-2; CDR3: CASRGMAGDTGELFF; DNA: TGTGCCAGTCGTGGCATGGCGGGGGACACCGGGGAGCTGTTTTTT
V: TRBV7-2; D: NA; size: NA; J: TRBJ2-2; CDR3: CASSLLGAGELFF; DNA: TGTGCCAGCAGCTTACTAGGGGCCGGGGAGCTGTTTTTT
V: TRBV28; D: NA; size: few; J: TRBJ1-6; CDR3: CASSTLGYSPLHF; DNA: TGTGCCAGCAGTACCTTGGGGTATTCACCCCTCCACTTT
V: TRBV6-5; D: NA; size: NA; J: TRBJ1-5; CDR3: CASSEGRYQPQHF; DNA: TGTGCCAGCAGCGAGGGACGTTATCAGCCCCAGCATTTT
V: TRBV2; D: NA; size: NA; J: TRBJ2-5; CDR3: CASQDFGGTQYF; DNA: TGTGCCAGCCAGGACTTTGGAGGGACCCAGTACTTC
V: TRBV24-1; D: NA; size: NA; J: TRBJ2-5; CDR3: CATSDLASQETQYF; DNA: TGTGCCACCAGTGATTTAGCCAGCCAAGAGACCCAGTACTTC
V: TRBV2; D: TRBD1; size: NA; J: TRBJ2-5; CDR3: CASRRTGGLETQYF; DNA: TGTGCCAGCAGAAGAACAGGGGGCCTGGAGACCCAGTACTTC
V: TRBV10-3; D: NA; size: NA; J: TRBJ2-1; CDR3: CAIMGSSDNEQFF; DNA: TGTGCCATCATGGGGAGTTCGGACAATGAGCAGTTCTTC
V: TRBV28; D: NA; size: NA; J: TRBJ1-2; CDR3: CASSLGLYGYTF; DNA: TGTGCCAGCAGTTTAGGACTCTATGGCTACACCTTC
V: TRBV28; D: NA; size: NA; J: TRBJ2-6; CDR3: CASQRSSGANVLTF; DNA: TGTGCCAGCCAAAGAAGCTCTGGGGCCAACGTCCTGACTTTC
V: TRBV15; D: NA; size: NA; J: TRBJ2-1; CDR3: CATSRGGGATINEQFF; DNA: TGTGCCACCAGCAGAGGTGGGGGGGCCACCATAAATGAGCAGTTCTTC
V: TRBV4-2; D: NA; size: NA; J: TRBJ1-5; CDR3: CASSQENWRDQPQHF; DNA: TGTGCCAGCAGCCAAGAAAATTGGCGTGATCAGCCCCAGCATTTT
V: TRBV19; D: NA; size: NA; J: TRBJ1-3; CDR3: CASSISSGNTIYF; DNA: TGTGCCAGTAGTATTAGCTCTGGAAACACCATATATTTT
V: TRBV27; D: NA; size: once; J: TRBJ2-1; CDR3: CASSLRSYNEQFF; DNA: TGTGCCAGCAGTTTACGTTCCTACAATGAGCAGTTCTTC
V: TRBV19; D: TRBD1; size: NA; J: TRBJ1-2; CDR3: CASRLGGGTGLDYGYTF; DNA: TGTGCCAGTCGTCTTGGTGGGGGGACAGGGCTGGACTATGGCTACACCTTC
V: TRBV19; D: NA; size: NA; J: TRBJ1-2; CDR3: CASSIATYGYTF; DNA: TGTGCCAGTAGTATAGCCACCTATGGCTACACCTTC
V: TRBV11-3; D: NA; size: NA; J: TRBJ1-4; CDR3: CASSSHQTGWTEKLFF; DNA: TGTGCCAGCAGCTCCCACCAGACAGGTTGGACTGAAAAACTGTTTTTT
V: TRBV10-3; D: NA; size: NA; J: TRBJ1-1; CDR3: CAIRRTVGDTEAFF; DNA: TGTGCCATCAGACGGACAGTCGGGGACACTGAAGCTTTCTTT
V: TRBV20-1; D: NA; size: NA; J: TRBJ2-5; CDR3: CSARQQETQYF; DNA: TGCAGTGCTAGACAGCAAGAGACCCAGTACTTC
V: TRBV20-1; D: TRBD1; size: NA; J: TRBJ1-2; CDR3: CSASVRQGGGYGYTF; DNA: TGCAGTGCTAGTGTGAGACAGGGGGGAGGGTATGGCTACACCTTC
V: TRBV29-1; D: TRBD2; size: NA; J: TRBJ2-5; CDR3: CSVGVVSSGELQETQYF; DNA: TGCAGCGTCGGGGTAGTCTCTAGCGGGGAACTACAAGAGACCCAGTACTTC
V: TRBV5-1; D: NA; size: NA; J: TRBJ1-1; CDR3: CASSFATSGATEAFF; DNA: TGCGCCAGCAGCTTCGCAACAAGTGGCGCCACTGAAGCTTTCTTT
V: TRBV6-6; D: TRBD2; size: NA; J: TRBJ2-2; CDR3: CASSPTSGGVWELFF; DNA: TGTGCCAGCAGTCCGACTAGCGGGGGCGTGTGGGAGCTGTTTTTT
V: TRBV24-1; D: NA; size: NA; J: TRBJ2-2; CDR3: CATGGGNIGELFF; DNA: TGTGCCACCGGAGGAGGGAATATCGGGGAGCTGTTTTTT
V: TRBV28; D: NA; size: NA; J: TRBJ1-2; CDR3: CASRRDNNYGYTF; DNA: TGTGCCAGCAGAAGGGACAATAACTATGGCTACACCTTC
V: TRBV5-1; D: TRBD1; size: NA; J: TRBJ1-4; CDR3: CASSYHGTGVNEKLFF; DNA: TGCGCCAGCAGCTACCACGGGACAGGGGTGAATGAAAAACTGTTTTTT
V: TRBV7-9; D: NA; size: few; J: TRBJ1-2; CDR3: CASSYRAYGYTF; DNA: TGTGCCAGCAGCTACAGGGCCTATGGCTACACCTTC
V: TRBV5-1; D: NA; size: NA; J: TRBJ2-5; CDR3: CASSVNRGQETQYF; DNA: TGCGCCAGCAGCGTAAACCGGGGCCAAGAGACCCAGTACTTC
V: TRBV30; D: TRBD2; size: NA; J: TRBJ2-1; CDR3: CAWRRPGASGGVEQFF; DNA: TGTGCCTGGAGGCGGCCTGGGGCTAGCGGGGGGGTTGAGCAGTTCTTC
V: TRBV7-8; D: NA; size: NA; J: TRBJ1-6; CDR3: CASSFGRGNNSPLHF; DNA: TGTGCCAGCAGCTTCGGGCGGGGCAATAATTCACCCCTCCACTTT
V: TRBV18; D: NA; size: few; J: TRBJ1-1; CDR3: CASSPRVNSENTEAFF; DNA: TGTGCCAGCTCACCTCGTGTTAACTCCGAGAACACTGAAGCTTTCTTT
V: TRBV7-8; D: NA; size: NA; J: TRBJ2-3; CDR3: CASTTADTQYF; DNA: TGTGCCAGTACAACGGCAGATACGCAGTATTTT
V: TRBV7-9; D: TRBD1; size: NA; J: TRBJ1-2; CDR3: CASSPRQGNYGYTF; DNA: TGTGCCAGCAGCCCCAGACAGGGGAACTATGGCTACACCTTC
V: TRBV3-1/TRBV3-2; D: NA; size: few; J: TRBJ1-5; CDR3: CASSQDPSSAGSQPQHF; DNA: TGTGCCAGCAGCCAAGATCCCAGCTCCGCTGGAAGTCAGCCCCAGCATTTT
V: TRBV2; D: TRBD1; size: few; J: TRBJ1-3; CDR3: CASSGTGLSGNTIYF; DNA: TGTGCCAGCAGTGGGACAGGCCTCTCTGGAAACACCATATATTTT
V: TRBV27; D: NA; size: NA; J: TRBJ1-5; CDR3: CASTPRPGYQPQHF; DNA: TGTGCCAGCACCCCGAGGCCCGGTTATCAGCCCCAGCATTTT